The 25 T cell receptor beta chains presented below share a single source sample, sequenced in a study of shared clonotypes between healthy human individuals. TCRdb keeps only in-frame clones here, not all; method: immunoSEQ multiplex PCR. The sample records more than 2,000,000 clones, more than 90% being singletons. Sequenced: naive CD4+ T cells sorted from blood. The subset: CD45RA+ positively selected. All receptors come from a man between 18 and 29 years old in good health.

This clone occurred a few times. This specimen includes other DNA sequences encoding the same CDR3. In DNA, the CDR3 is TGTGCCATCCGACAGGGAGGCACCGGGGAGCTGTTTTTT. It is translated as CAIRQGGTGELFF. This sequence joins TRBV10-3 and TRBJ2-2, with D possibly being TRBD1 (7 bases). CDR3 length equals 13 residues. V gave up 8 bases and J gave up 4 bases, with 11 bases separating them. The germline CDR1 and CDR2 sequences are ENHRY and SYGVKD.

The CDR3 sequence: CASSVAAAGTYNEQFF. The DNA of the CDR3 is TGTGCCAGCAGCGTAGCAGCAGCGGGCACCTACAATGAGCAGTTCTTC. V and J are TRBV9 and TRBJ2-1; D possibly corresponds to TRBD2 (6 bases). The CDR3 loop spans 16 amino acids. Per the germline V gene, CDR1 is SGDLS and CDR2 is YYNGEE. Trimming left V 0 bases short and J 2 bases short, with 12 bases between.

This rearrangement joins TRBV30 to TRBJ2-6, with D perhaps matching TRBD1 (6 bases). The CDR3 runs 17 residues. V was cut by 3 bases and J by 0 bases, with 15 bases left in between. Germline V lookup: CDR1 GTSNPN, CDR2 SVGIG (reference sequence). The CDR3 loop reads CAWRTGYLDSGANVLTF. Here the CDR3 DNA reads TGTGCCTGGAGGACAGGCTATCTCGACTCTGGGGCCAACGTCCTGACTTTC.

This chain joins TRBV11-2 and TRBJ2-7, with a tentative D call TRBD2 (6 bases). Germline assignment: CDR1 SGHAT and CDR2 FQNNGV. The CDR3 has 16 residues. Trimming took 1 base from V and 0 from J, leaving 13 bases between them. CDR3 region: CASSLAEGWNSYEQYF. Here the CDR3 DNA reads TGTGCCAGCAGCTTAGCGGAGGGGTGGAACTCCTACGAGCAGTACTTC.

The chain links TRBV5-1 to TRBJ2-5; D is perhaps TRBD2 (5 bases). The CDR3 extends over 15 amino acids. Germline-derived CDR1 and CDR2 are SGHRS and YFSETQ. V was clipped by 0 bases and J by 5 bases, with 14 bases between them. The CDR3 loop reads CASSLEVGAWETQYF. The CDR3 nucleotides read TGCGCCAGCAGCTTGGAGGTGGGAGCCTGGGAGACCCAGTACTTC. Together with reference TRBV5-1 and TRBJ2-5, the CDR3 gives the full variable domain: KAGVTQTPRYLIKTRGQQVTLSCSPISGHRSVSWYQQTPGQGLQFLFEYFSETQRNKGNFPGRFSGRQFSNSRSEMNVSTLELGDSALYLCASSLEVGAWETQYFGPGTRLLVL.

J is TRBJ2-3 and V is TRBV7-2, with D unresolved. The length of the CDR3 is 13 residues. Trimming shortened V by 5 bases and J by 5 bases, and 11 bases separated the two germline ends. CDR1 and CDR2 (germline): SGHTA, FQGNSA. The CDR3 is CASSDHIGDTQYF. CDR3 nucleotides: TGTGCCAGCAGCGATCATATAGGAGATACGCAGTATTTT.

CDR3 nucleotides: TGTGCCAGCAGGGTGGGGGTAGTGAACACTGAAGCTTTCTTT. It translates to CASRVGVVNTEAFF. The V gene is TRBV27, the J gene TRBJ1-1; possibly TRBD1 for D (5 bases). The V gene lost 6 bases and the J gene lost 0 bases, with 11 bases spanning the gap. The CDR3 has 14 amino acids. In germline, CDR1 is MNHEY, CDR2 SMNVEV (reference sequence).

A word on this clone: Other nucleotide sequences in the sample specify the same CDR3. The J gene is TRBJ2-7, the V gene TRBV19; D perhaps matches TRBD2 (6 bases). The V gene's germline CDR1 is LNHDA and CDR2 SQIVND (reference sequence). V lost 3 bases to trimming and J lost 1 base, with 13 bases between them. The length of the CDR3 is 15 residues. The CDR3 nucleotides are TGTGCCAGTAGTATCTCAGGGACTGAATCCTACGAGCAGTACTTC. Its protein product is CASSISGTESYEQYF.

This clone was found once. The chain couples TRBV2 to TRBJ1-2; TRBD1 agrees at 7 bases. Germline V CDR1 and CDR2: SNHLY, FYNNEI. This CDR3 has 14 amino acids. Losses at the gene ends were 5 bases for V and 4 bases for J; bases not matched to a gene: 7. The CDR3 DNA follows: TGTGCCAGCAGTTCGGGACAGAGAGGCTATGGCTACACCTTC. Protein product: CASSSGQRGYGYTF.

V is TRBV30 and J is TRBJ2-1; D is perhaps TRBD1 or TRBD2 (5 bases each). Germline V lookup: CDR1 GTSNPN, CDR2 SVGIG (reference sequence). The V end lost 5 bases, the J end lost 9 bases, and 17 bases lay between the germline ends. The CDR3 is 13 amino acids. CDR3 in DNA: TGTGCCTGGGGGGCCCTCGCCCGGGGTGAGCAGTTCTTC. Encoded protein: CAWGALARGEQFF.

V gene TRBV5-1 combines with J gene TRBJ1-2; TRBD1 aligns across 8 bases. Germline-derived CDR1 and CDR2 are SGHRS and YFSETQ. This CDR3 is 17 amino acids long. The V segment lost 0 bases and the J segment 4 bases; nucleotides outside the gene matches: 11. This CDR3 reads CASSLGDGVRGPYGYTF. Here the CDR3 DNA reads TGCGCCAGCAGCTTGGGAGATGGGGTCAGGGGGCCCTATGGCTACACCTTC.

This chain joins TRBV2 and TRBJ2-3, with TRBD1 matching over 12 bases. This CDR3 has 19 residues. The germline gives CDR1 SNHLY, CDR2 FYNNEI. The ends lost 5 bases at V and 5 bases at J; junction bases unmatched: 17. CDR3 in DNA: TGTGCCAGCAGTAACCGGGACAGGGGGCGCACGGTGGTAGGAGATACGCAGTATTTT. Translating gives CASSNRDRGRTVVGDTQYF. Filled out from reference TRBV2 and TRBJ2-3, the complete variable domain reads EPEVTQTPSHQVTQMGQEVILRCVPISNHLYFYWYRQILGQKVEFLVSFYNNEISEKSEIFDDQFSVERPDGSNFTLKIRSTKLEDSAMYFCASSNRDRGRTVVGDTQYFGPGTRLTVL.

This chain connects TRBV7-9 to TRBJ1-4; the D is unclear. The CDR3 consists of 14 residues. Germline values: CDR1 SEHNR, CDR2 FQNEAQ (reference sequence). V gave up 5 bases and J gave up 3 bases, with 10 bases separating them. The CDR3: CASSANSANEKLFF. CDR3 nucleotides: TGTGCCAGCAGCGCCAACTCAGCTAATGAAAAACTGTTTTTT.

This clone was seen once. The chain recombines TRBV6-1 with TRBJ2-5, with TRBD2 as a possible D gene (6 bases). V was pared by 6 bases and J by 5 bases, with 19 bases between. This CDR3 has 15 amino acids. The germline gives CDR1 MNHNS, CDR2 SASEGT. The CDR3 DNA follows: TGTGCCAGCAGCCAGGGACTTCAGCGTTGGGAGACCCAGTACTTC. Amino acid sequence: CASSQGLQRWETQYF.

The V and J genes are TRBV5-1 and TRBJ1-4, with no clear D. CDR3 length: 16 residues. V was clipped by 1 base and J by 3 bases, with 13 bases between them. Per the germline V gene, CDR1 is SGHRS and CDR2 is YFSETQ. The CDR3, as DNA: TGCGCCAGCAGCTTGTTGGGTTCAAGCCCTAATGAAAAACTGTTTTTT. Its protein product is CASSLLGSSPNEKLFF.

The gene calls are TRBV11-2 and TRBJ1-2; the D gene is possibly TRBD1 (5 bases). Trimming took 0 bases from V and 4 from J, leaving 9 bases between them. This CDR3 contains 14 residues. Germline values: CDR1 SGHAT, CDR2 FQNNGV. Written as DNA, the CDR3 is TGTGCCAGCAGCTTAGAGCGACAGTCCTATGGCTACACCTTC. This codes for CASSLERQSYGYTF.

The genes are TRBV7-3 and TRBJ2-3; a possible D gene is TRBD2 (6 bases). Deletions cut 5 bases from V and 3 bases from J, with 15 bases between. The CDR3 is made up of 15 amino acids. Germline CDR1 SGHTA, CDR2 FQGTGA. CDR3 amino acids: CASSQAGRETDTQYF. As DNA, the CDR3 is TGTGCCAGCAGCCAGGCGGGCCGGGAGACAGATACGCAGTATTTT. The full variable domain, rest sourced from reference TRBV7-3 and TRBJ2-3, is GAGVSQTPSNKVTEKGKYVELRCDPISGHTALYWYRQSLGQGPEFLIYFQGTGAADDSGLPNDRFFAVRPEGSVSTLKIQRTERGDSAVYLCASSQAGRETDTQYFGPGTRLTVL.

V and J are TRBV7-2 and TRBJ2-3; TRBD2 aligns across 13 bases. Germline V gene data show CDR1 as SGHTA and CDR2 as FQGNSA. With 1 base clipped from V and 2 bases from J, the junction kept 9 bases outside the gene matches. The CDR3 has 19 residues. CDR3 nucleotides: TGTGCCAGCAGCTTAGGGATGGGACTAGCGGGACCAGCCACAGATACGCAGTATTTT. Its protein product is CASSLGMGLAGPATDTQYF.

About this clone: At the DNA level, this CDR3 is encoded by other sequences in the same sample as well. The rearrangement links TRBV19 to TRBJ1-2; D is possibly TRBD1 (6 bases). Per the germline V gene, CDR1 is LNHDA and CDR2 is SQIVND (reference sequence). V was cut by 2 bases and J by 0 bases, with 10 bases left in between. This CDR3 is 15 amino acids long. CDR3 nucleotide sequence: TGTGCCAGTAGTATATCTGGGACAACTAACTATGGCTACACCTTC. This encodes CASSISGTTNYGYTF.

The rearrangement uses TRBV7-2 and TRBJ2-2, with D perhaps TRBD1 or TRBD2 (5 bases each). The CDR3 is 15 residues long. From germline, CDR1 is SGHTA and CDR2 FQGNSA. Deletions cut 5 bases from V and 4 bases from J, with 14 bases between. DNA of the CDR3: TGTGCCAGCAGCCCTACCTCAGGGACCACCGGGGAGCTGTTTTTT. Its translation: CASSPTSGTTGELFF.

The chain employs TRBV5-1 and TRBJ1-6, with TRBD1 identical over 8 bases. Trimming cost V 6 bases and J 7 bases; bases outside gene matches: 6. The CDR3 loop spans 14 amino acids. Germline V lookup: CDR1 SGHRS, CDR2 YFSETQ. CDR3 residues: CASNDRGGNSPLHF. The CDR3 DNA follows: TGCGCCAGCAACGACAGGGGTGGAAATTCACCCCTCCACTTT.

V gene TRBV7-9 combines with J gene TRBJ2-5, with 7 bases that match TRBD1. V was clipped by 6 bases and J by 4 bases; unmatched bases: 8. There are 14 residues in the CDR3. Germline V gives CDR1 SEHNR, CDR2 FQNEAQ (reference sequence). The CDR3 here is CASSSTGALETQYF. CDR3 in DNA: TGTGCCAGCAGTTCCACAGGGGCTTTAGAGACCCAGTACTTC.

This clone appeared once. The CDR3 reads CASRTGYTYEQYF. The DNA of the CDR3 is TGTGCCAGCAGGACAGGGTATACCTACGAGCAGTACTTC. The chain recombines TRBV6-5 with TRBJ2-7, with TRBD1 matching over 7 bases. The CDR3 loop spans 13 amino acids. V shed 6 bases and J 2 bases; nucleotides not matched to a gene: 4. Germline-derived CDR1 and CDR2 are MNHEY and SVGAGI.

This chain joins TRBV9 and TRBJ2-2; D ambiguous. CDR3 length: 14 amino acids. Between the trimmed V and J ends, which lost 6 bases and 4 bases, there was a span of 13 bases. The V gene's germline CDR1 is SGDLS and CDR2 YYNGEE. The CDR3 sequence: CASTLLSGTGELFF. The CDR3, as DNA: TGTGCCAGCACCTTGCTAAGTGGCACCGGGGAGCTGTTTTTT.

This clone was seen more than once but under ten times. Within the sample, other DNA sequences also encode this same CDR3. The chain joins TRBV5-1 to TRBJ1-1; 10 positions agree with TRBD1. The CDR3 contains 15 residues. Trimming cost V 4 bases and J 2 bases; bases outside gene matches: 5. Germline V gene data show CDR1 as SGHRS and CDR2 as YFSETQ. In DNA, the CDR3 is TGCGCCAGCAGCGCGGGACAGGGGATCAACACTGAAGCTTTCTTT. It codes for CASSAGQGINTEAFF. Complete variable domain (other parts from reference TRBV5-1 and TRBJ1-1): KAGVTQTPRYLIKTRGQQVTLSCSPISGHRSVSWYQQTPGQGLQFLFEYFSETQRNKGNFPGRFSGRQFSNSRSEMNVSTLELGDSALYLCASSAGQGINTEAFFGQGTRLTVV.